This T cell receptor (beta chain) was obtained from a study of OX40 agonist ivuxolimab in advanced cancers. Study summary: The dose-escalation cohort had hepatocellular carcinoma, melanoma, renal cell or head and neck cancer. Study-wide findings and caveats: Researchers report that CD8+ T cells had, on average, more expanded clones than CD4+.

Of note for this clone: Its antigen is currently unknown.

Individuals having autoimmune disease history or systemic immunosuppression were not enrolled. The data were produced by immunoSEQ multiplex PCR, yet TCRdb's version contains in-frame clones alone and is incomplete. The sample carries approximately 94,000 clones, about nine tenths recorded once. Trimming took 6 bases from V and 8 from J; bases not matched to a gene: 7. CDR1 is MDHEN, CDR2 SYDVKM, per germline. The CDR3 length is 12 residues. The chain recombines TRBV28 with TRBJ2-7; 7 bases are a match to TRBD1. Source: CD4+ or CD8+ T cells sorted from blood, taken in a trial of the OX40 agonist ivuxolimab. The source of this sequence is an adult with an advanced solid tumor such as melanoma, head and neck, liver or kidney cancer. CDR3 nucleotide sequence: TGTGCCAGCAGCGACAGGGCTGGGAAGCAGTACTTC. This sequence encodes CASSDRAGKQYF.